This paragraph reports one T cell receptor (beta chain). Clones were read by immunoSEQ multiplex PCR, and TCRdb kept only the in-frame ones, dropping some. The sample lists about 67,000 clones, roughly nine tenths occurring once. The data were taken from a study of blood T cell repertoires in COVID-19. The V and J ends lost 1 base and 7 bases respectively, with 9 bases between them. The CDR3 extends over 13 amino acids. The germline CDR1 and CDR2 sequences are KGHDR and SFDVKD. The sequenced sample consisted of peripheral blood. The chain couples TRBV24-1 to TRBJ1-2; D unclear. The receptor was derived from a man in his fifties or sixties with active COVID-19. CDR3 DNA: TGTGCCACCAGTGATTTCGGAGTGTCTGGCTACACCTTC. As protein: CATSDFGVSGYTF.